The 30 T cell receptor beta chains below all came from one sample that was sequenced in a study of Ad26.COV2.S vaccination and SARS-CoV-2 variants. TCRdb keeps only in-frame clones here, not all; method: immunoSEQ multiplex PCR. There are about half a million clones in the sample; 80% to 90% occur only once, and 1.7% lies in the top ten. Treatment noted: over 15 received Ad26.COV2.S at low or high dose, single or two shots; about 5 received placebo; per-sample allocation not given. All samples were drawn on day 63, counting from the first vaccine or placebo injection. The specimen was peripheral blood, collected in a trial of Ad26.COV2.S vaccine versus placebo. The receptor source for this set is a person between 18 and 65 years old who received the Ad26.COV2.S COVID-19 vaccine or a placebo.

V and J are TRBV19 and TRBJ2-1; 14 positions agree with TRBD2. This CDR3 comprises 15 residues. The junction had 2 bases not matched to a gene; V was cut back by 5 bases and J by 5 bases. The V gene's germline CDR1 is LNHDA and CDR2 SQIVND (reference sequence). CDR3 sequence: CASSPGLAGDNEQFF. CDR3 DNA: TGTGCCAGTAGTCCGGGACTAGCGGGAGACAATGAGCAGTTCTTC.

This CDR3 is CASRGDGYTF. As DNA, the CDR3 is TGTGCCAGCAGAGGGGACGGCTACACCTTC. J is TRBJ1-2 and V is TRBV2; D is perhaps TRBD1 (5 bases). The CDR3 runs 10 residues. V lost 6 bases to trimming and J lost 8 bases, with 7 bases between them. Germline CDR1 is SNHLY and CDR2 is FYNNEI.

The rearrangement uses TRBV12-3 or TRBV12-4 and TRBJ1-2; D is unresolved. The CDR3 is 13 residues long. The V gene lost 3 bases and the J gene lost 2 bases, with 7 bases spanning the gap. The CDR3 region has the DNA TGTGCCAGCAGTTTCGCCCAAAACTATGGCTACACCTTC. This translates into CASSFAQNYGYTF.

The chain couples TRBV29-1 to TRBJ2-3; either TRBD1 or TRBD2 may fit D (5 bases each). Deletions cut 4 bases from V and 2 bases from J, with 13 bases between. Per germline, CDR1 SQVTM and CDR2 ANQGSEA. The CDR3 loop spans 14 amino acids. The CDR3 bases are TGCAGCGTTGCTCGGGCAGGGACCACAGATACGCAGTATTTT. Translating it yields CSVARAGTTDTQYF.

The CDR3 region is CATAGGTSGRVRTDTQYF. CDR3 bases: TGTGCCACCGCCGGAGGGACTAGCGGGAGGGTACGCACAGATACGCAGTATTTT. The gene calls are TRBV24-1 and TRBJ2-3; 16 bases agree with TRBD2. The germline V gene has CDR1 KGHDR and CDR2 SFDVKD. V shed 9 bases and J 1 base; nucleotides not matched to a gene: 9. The CDR3 extends over 18 amino acids.

The chain links TRBV3-1 (or the pseudogene TRBV3-2) to TRBJ2-7, with 13 bases that match TRBD2. V lost 8 bases, J lost 5 bases, and 3 bases stayed unmatched. This CDR3 contains 13 residues. Germline V gene data show CDR1 as LGHDT and CDR2 as YNNKEL (reference sequence). CDR3 DNA: TGTGCCAGCGGGACTAGCGGGACCCACGAGCAGTACTTC. It codes for CASGTSGTHEQYF.

With regard to this clone: Distinct nucleotide sequences in the sample also encode this CDR3. The gene calls are TRBV14 and TRBJ1-2, with D perhaps matching TRBD1 (6 bases). The CDR3 is made up of 13 amino acids. Germline V gives CDR1 SGHDN, CDR2 FVKESK. With 4 bases removed from V and 4 bases from J, the gap between germline ends came to 10 bases. CDR3 amino acids: CASSPDRAYGYTF. CDR3 sequence (DNA): TGTGCCAGCAGCCCGGACAGAGCCTATGGCTACACCTTC.

The chain joins TRBV18 to TRBJ1-6; 8 bases line up with TRBD1. Trimming removed 5 bases from V and 10 bases from J; junction bases left unmatched: 10. CDR1 is KGHSH, CDR2 LQKENI, per germline. This CDR3 contains 15 residues. The CDR3 is CASSGGTGPKSPLHF. The DNA of the CDR3 is TGTGCCAGCTCAGGAGGGACAGGACCGAAATCACCCCTCCACTTT.

This rearrangement joins TRBV7-9 to TRBJ2-1; 10 nucleotides align to TRBD1. From germline, CDR1 is SEHNR and CDR2 FQNEAQ (reference sequence). The CDR3 spans 15 residues. Trimming took 3 bases from V and 9 from J; bases not matched to a gene: 8. CDR3 coding DNA: TGTGCCAGCAGCTTTTCTGGACAGGGGGTTGGTGAGCAGTTCTTC. Protein sequence: CASSFSGQGVGEQFF.

This chain uses TRBV30 with TRBJ1-2; D remains unclear. V was shortened by 3 bases and J by 5 bases, with 10 bases between the two germline ends. Germline CDR1 is GTSNPN and CDR2 is SVGIG (reference sequence). The CDR3 is 12 residues long. The CDR3 region has the DNA TGTGCCTGGAGCCCCCTTCGATATGGCTACACCTTC. Its protein is CAWSPLRYGYTF.

The V call is TRBV9, the J call TRBJ2-1; TRBD1 might be the D (6 bases). Germline CDR1 and CDR2: SGDLS and YYNGEE. Deletions cut 4 bases from V and 5 bases from J, with 25 bases between. This CDR3 has 18 residues. CDR3 in DNA: TGTGCCAGCAGCAACACTCGGGACACTAGAGGGACACACAATGAGCAGTTCTTC. As protein: CASSNTRDTRGTHNEQFF.

The V call is TRBV2, the J call TRBJ1-1; D ambiguous. The CDR3 is 15 amino acids. Trimming stripped 6 bases from V and 0 bases from J, with 14 bases between. The germline V gene encodes CDR1 SNHLY and CDR2 FYNNEI. The CDR3 here is CASSGEWTVNTEAFF. The CDR3 DNA reads TGTGCCAGCAGCGGGGAATGGACCGTGAACACTGAAGCTTTCTTT.

The J gene is TRBJ2-3, the V gene TRBV9, with D unclear. V was cut by 4 bases and J by 0 bases, with 9 bases left in between. In germline, CDR1 is SGDLS, CDR2 YYNGEE. The CDR3 has 14 residues. CDR3 region: CASSLRSSTDTQYF. The CDR3 region has the DNA TGTGCCAGCAGCCTCAGATCTAGCACAGATACGCAGTATTTT.

This sequence joins TRBV10-2 and TRBJ1-4; TRBD1 is a possible D gene (5 bases). Per the germline V gene, CDR1 is WSHSY and CDR2 is SAAADI. The CDR3 loop spans 16 amino acids. Trimming removed 0 bases from V and 7 bases from J, with 15 bases in between. CDR3 residues: CASSESVNRPFEKLFF. In DNA form, the CDR3 reads TGCGCCAGCAGTGAGTCAGTAAACAGGCCCTTTGAAAAACTGTTTTTT.

The V and J genes are TRBV12-3 or TRBV12-4 and TRBJ2-3; 9 bases are a match to TRBD2. This CDR3 spans 12 amino acids. Trimming removed 6 bases from V and 10 bases from J; junction bases left unmatched: 5. CDR3 coding DNA: TGTGCCAGCAGGACTATAGCGGGGGCGCAGTATTTT. Residues: CASRTIAGAQYF.

The chain is built from TRBV7-2 and TRBJ1-1; D might be TRBD1 (6 bases). The V gene's germline CDR1 is SGHTA and CDR2 FQGNSA. V was cut by 10 bases and J by 2 bases, with 20 bases left in between. CDR3 length: 15 residues. CDR3: CATTWWQGRNTEAFF. CDR3 coding DNA: TGTGCCACTACCTGGTGGCAGGGGAGAAACACTGAAGCTTTCTTT.

The chain joins TRBV5-4 to TRBJ2-1; TRBD2 is a possible D gene (6 bases). This CDR3 is 15 amino acids long. Trimming left V 1 base short and J 7 bases short, with 15 bases between. From germline, CDR1 is SGHNT and CDR2 YYREEE (reference sequence). Written as DNA, the CDR3 is TGTGCCAGCAGCTTGCAAGCGGGTCGGGAAAATGAGCAGTTCTTC. Amino acids: CASSLQAGRENEQFF.

The chain has TRBV5-8 and TRBJ2-1; D may be TRBD1 or TRBD2 (5 bases each). The germline V gene has CDR1 SGHTS and CDR2 YDEGEE. V lost 3 bases to trimming and J lost 0 bases, with 13 bases between them. The CDR3 runs 16 residues. This CDR3 is CASSSLVGGSYNEQFF. CDR3 in DNA: TGTGCCAGCAGCTCGCTCGTTGGGGGCTCCTACAATGAGCAGTTCTTC.

The chain joins TRBV27 to TRBJ2-7; D remains ambiguous. This CDR3 is 14 amino acids long. Germline V gives CDR1 MNHEY, CDR2 SMNVEV (reference sequence). Deletions cut 5 bases from V and 0 bases from J, with 11 bases between. The CDR3 DNA sequence: TGTGCCAGCAGTCAAACGACTCCCTCCTACGAGCAGTACTTC. Translation: CASSQTTPSYEQYF.

The V call is TRBV29-1, the J call TRBJ1-3; 9 nucleotides match TRBD1. CDR1 is SQVTM, CDR2 ANQGSEA, per germline. Unmatched junction bases numbered 4, after V lost 4 bases and J lost 0 bases. The CDR3 runs to 15 residues. As DNA, the CDR3 is TGCAGCGTTGGCGGGACAGGGTCCTCTGGAAACACCATATATTTT. This gives the protein CSVGGTGSSGNTIYF.

This clone was seen repeatedly, ten times or more. V is TRBV3-1 (or the pseudogene TRBV3-2) and J is TRBJ2-7; TRBD2 is a possible D gene (6 bases). This CDR3 comprises 14 residues. From germline, CDR1 is LGHDT and CDR2 YNNKEL (reference sequence). The V end was cut by 2 bases, the J end by 5 bases, with 13 bases between. The DNA for the CDR3 is TGTGCCAGCAGCCAACTCTTCGGCGGGGACGAGCAGTACTTC. Translated: CASSQLFGGDEQYF.

The rearrangement uses TRBV18 and TRBJ2-7; D unresolved. This CDR3 has 14 residues. Trimming took off 1 base at V and 3 bases at J, with 10 bases between the two ends. Germline V gene sequence: CDR1 KGHSH, CDR2 LQKENI. In DNA form, the CDR3 reads TGTGCCAGCTCACCACTGGGTTCAAACTACGAGCAGTACTTC. Translated: CASSPLGSNYEQYF.

This chain links TRBV10-3 with TRBJ2-1, with TRBD2 matching over 12 bases. From germline, CDR1 is ENHRY and CDR2 SYGVKD. Trimming removed 2 bases from V and 2 bases from J; junction bases left unmatched: 4. The CDR3 loop spans 17 amino acids. CDR3 amino acids: CAISETSGGKTYNEQFF. The CDR3 DNA reads as TGTGCCATCAGTGAGACTAGCGGGGGGAAAACCTACAATGAGCAGTTCTTC.

Here the CDR3 reads CASSLELPDNEQFF. CDR3 sequence (DNA): TGCGCCAGCAGCTTGGAACTTCCCGACAATGAGCAGTTCTTC. J is TRBJ2-1 and V is TRBV5-1; D gene ambiguous. V was pared by 0 bases and J by 5 bases, with 9 bases between. Germline loops: CDR1 SGHRS, CDR2 YFSETQ. The CDR3 consists of 14 residues.

J is TRBJ2-4 and V is TRBV18, with D unresolved. Trimming cost V 0 bases and J 0 bases, with 9 bases left between them. The CDR3 contains 16 residues. Per the germline V gene, CDR1 is KGHSH and CDR2 is LQKENI. In nucleotides, the CDR3 is TGTGCCAGCTCACCACCCTCGGCCTTAGCCAAAAACATTCAGTACTTC. As protein: CASSPPSALAKNIQYF.

The chain links TRBV4-1 to TRBJ2-5, with D possibly TRBD1 on 6 matching bases. Trimming left V 4 bases short and J 3 bases short, with 9 bases between. This CDR3 spans 13 amino acids. Germline V gives CDR1 MGHRA, CDR2 YSYEKL. Here the CDR3 reads CASSRGQKETQYF. DNA for the CDR3: TGCGCCAGCAGCCGTGGACAGAAAGAGACCCAGTACTTC.

CDR3 protein: CASSPQTGANVLTF. CDR3 DNA: TGTGCCAGCAGCCCGCAGACAGGGGCCAACGTCCTGACTTTC. The chain is built from TRBV7-2 and TRBJ2-6; D is undetermined. Deletions cut 5 bases from V and 4 bases from J, with 9 bases between. Germline V gives CDR1 SGHTA, CDR2 FQGNSA. The CDR3 consists of 14 residues.

The chain carries TRBV4-3 and TRBJ1-2, with 8 bases fitting TRBD1. The CDR3 runs to 16 residues. With 4 bases clipped from V and 1 base from J, the junction kept 8 bases outside the gene matches. Per germline, CDR1 LGHNA and CDR2 YSLEER. This CDR3 is CASSLRTGPDNYGYTF. The CDR3 bases are TGCGCCAGCAGCCTGAGGACAGGGCCCGATAACTATGGCTACACCTTC.

The chain links TRBV18 to TRBJ2-6, with TRBD1 matching over 9 bases. V shed 3 bases and J 2 bases; nucleotides not matched to a gene: 17. The CDR3 runs to 21 residues. The germline V gene encodes CDR1 KGHSH and CDR2 LQKENI. DNA for the CDR3: TGTGCCAGCTCACCTCCCCAAACCGGGACAGGGAAATTGCCTGGGGCCAACGTCCTGACTTTC. It is translated as CASSPPQTGTGKLPGANVLTF.

This CDR3 reads CASSIDLGGSRYGYTF. In DNA form, the CDR3 reads TGTGCCAGTAGTATAGATTTGGGAGGTTCACGATATGGCTACACCTTC. The chain couples TRBV19 to TRBJ1-2; D not resolved. The CDR3 covers 16 residues. Deletions cut 0 bases from V and 5 bases from J, with 16 bases between. Per germline, CDR1 LNHDA and CDR2 SQIVND (reference sequence).